The clone carrying this T cell receptor (beta chain) was seen a single time. The target antigen is unknown. With V trimmed by 7 bases and J by 6 bases, 13 bases remained unmatched. CDR1 is MNHNY, CDR2 SVGAGI, per germline (reference sequence). This CDR3 is 16 amino acids long. These data are taken from a study of blood T cells in healthy people across ages. Findings of the study overall: Roughly linearly, TCR beta diversity per million T cells fell as age increased.

Primers used in a second PCR of roughly 7 to 11 cycles were a sample-barcoded 5' primer and a J-beta primer mix. A tag from a template-switch adaptor with 12 random nucleotides marked each cDNA molecule. MiXCR was run by TCRdb on the 5' RACE reads, yielding one entry per CDR3 protein. The data show roughly 1,300,000 distinct CDR3 sequences, 59% seen once. The TCR comes from a man between 18 and 35 years old in good health. The chain employs TRBV6-6 and TRBJ1-5; 9 bases map to TRBD1. Sample: blood. CDR3: CASNLQPGQGGQPQHF. The CDR3 DNA follows: TGTGCCAGCAATCTCCAACCGGGACAGGGAGGTCAGCCCCAGCATTTT.